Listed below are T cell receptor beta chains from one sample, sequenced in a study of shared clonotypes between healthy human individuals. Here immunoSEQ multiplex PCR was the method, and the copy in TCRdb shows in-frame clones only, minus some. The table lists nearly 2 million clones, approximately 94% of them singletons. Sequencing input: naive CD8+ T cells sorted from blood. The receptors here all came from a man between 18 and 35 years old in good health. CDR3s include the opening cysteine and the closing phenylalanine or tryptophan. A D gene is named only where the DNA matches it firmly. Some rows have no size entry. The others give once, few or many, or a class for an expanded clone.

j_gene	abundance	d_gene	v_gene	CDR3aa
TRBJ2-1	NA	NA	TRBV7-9	CASSSPRDEQFF
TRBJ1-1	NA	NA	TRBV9	CASSEGTPNTEAFF
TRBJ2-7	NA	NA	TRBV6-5	CASSYSQGEASYEQYF
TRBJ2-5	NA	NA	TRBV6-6	CASSQAVQETQYF
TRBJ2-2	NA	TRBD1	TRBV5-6	CASSSFDRGSTGELFF
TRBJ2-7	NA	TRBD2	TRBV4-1	CASSQDLAGGSYEQYF
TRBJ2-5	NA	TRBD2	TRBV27	CASSPGLAGGEETQYF
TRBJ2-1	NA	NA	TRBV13	CASSLGRSHNEQFF
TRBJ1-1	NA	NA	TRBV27	CASSFGQNTEAFF
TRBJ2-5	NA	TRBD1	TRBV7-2	CASSNSYRGQETQYF
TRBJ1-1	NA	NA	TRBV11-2	CASSLIGGTEAFF
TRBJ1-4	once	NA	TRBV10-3	CAISPRAETDNEKLFF
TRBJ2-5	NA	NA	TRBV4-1	CASSQEVVEETQYF
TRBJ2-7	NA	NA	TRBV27	CASSDDSYEQYF
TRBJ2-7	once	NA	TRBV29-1	CSVEYRSSVTYEQYF
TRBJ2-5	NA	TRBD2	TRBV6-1	CASSEALAGGQETQYF
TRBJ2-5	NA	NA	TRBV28	CASRPDGASQETQYF
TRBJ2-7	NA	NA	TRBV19	CASSIESGEIYEQYF
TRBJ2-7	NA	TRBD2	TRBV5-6	CASSPDSGTYEQYF
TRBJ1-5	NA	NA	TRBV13	CASSSGGQPQHF
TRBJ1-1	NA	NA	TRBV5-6	CASSFVPGHENTEAFF
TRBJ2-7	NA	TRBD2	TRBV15	CATSNRLAGENYEQYF